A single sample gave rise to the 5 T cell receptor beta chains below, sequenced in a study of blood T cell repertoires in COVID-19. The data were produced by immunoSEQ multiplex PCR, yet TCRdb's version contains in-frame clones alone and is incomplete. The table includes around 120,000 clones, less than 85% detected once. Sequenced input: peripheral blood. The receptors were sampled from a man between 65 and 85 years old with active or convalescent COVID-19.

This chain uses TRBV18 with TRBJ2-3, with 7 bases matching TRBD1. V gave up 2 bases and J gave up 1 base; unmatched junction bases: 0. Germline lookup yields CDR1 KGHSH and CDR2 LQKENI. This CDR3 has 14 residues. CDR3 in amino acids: CASSPTGGTDTQYF. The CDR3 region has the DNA TGTGCCAGCTCACCAACAGGGGGCACAGATACGCAGTATTTT.

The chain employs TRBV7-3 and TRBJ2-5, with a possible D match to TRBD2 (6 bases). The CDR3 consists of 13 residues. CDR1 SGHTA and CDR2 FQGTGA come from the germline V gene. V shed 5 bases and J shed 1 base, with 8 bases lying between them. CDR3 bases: TGTGCCAGCAGCCGGGACTCCCAAGAGACCCAGTACTTC. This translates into CASSRDSQETQYF.

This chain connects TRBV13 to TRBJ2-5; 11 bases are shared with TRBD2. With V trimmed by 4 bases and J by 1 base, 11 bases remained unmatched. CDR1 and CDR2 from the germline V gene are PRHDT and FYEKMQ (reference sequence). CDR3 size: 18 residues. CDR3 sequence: CASSSLTSGDRSQETQYF. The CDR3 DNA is TGTGCCAGCAGCTCTTTGACTAGCGGGGACCGCTCCCAAGAGACCCAGTACTTC.

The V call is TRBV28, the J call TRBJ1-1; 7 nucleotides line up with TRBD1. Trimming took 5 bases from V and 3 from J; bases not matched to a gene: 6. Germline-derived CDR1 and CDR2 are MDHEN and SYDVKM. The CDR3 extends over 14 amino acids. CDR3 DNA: TGTGCCAGCAGTATTCAGGGGACAGACACTGAAGCTTTCTTT. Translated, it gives CASSIQGTDTEAFF. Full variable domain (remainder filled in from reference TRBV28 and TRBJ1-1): DVKVTQSSRYLVKRTGEKVFLECVQDMDHENMFWYRQDPGLGLRLIYFSYDVKMKEKGDIPEGYSVSREKKERFSLILESASTNQTSMYLCASSIQGTDTEAFFGQGTRLTVV.

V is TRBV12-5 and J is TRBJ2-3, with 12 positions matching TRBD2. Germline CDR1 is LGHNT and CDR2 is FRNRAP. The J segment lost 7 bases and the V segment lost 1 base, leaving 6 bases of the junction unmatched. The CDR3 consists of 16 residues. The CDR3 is CASGLATSGRGYTQYF. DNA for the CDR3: TGTGCTAGTGGTTTGGCGACTAGCGGGAGAGGGTATACGCAGTATTTT.